This TCR beta chain was identified during a study of T cell repertoires in cytomegalovirus infection. About the research overall: From public TCR beta signatures came an indication of both CMV infection and matching HLA type.

TCRdb itself ran the reads through MiXCR, one entry per CDR3 protein. The repertoire includes 500,000 or so distinct CDR3 sequences, approximately 15% of them detected once, and roughly a quarter sits in the top ten. Study results and limitations: Across the ex vivo response, the dominant clonotypes were HLA-C-restricted CMV-specific TCR beta clonotypes.

The CDR3 extends over 16 amino acids. Trimming pared 4 bases from V and 5 bases from J, leaving 18 bases between. From germline, CDR1 is MNHNS and CDR2 SASEGT. This clonotype has only a few counts. Its antigen is still unknown. The chain links TRBV6-1 to TRBJ1-5; D unresolved. The clonotype was recovered from a human donor in good health (CMV status not recorded). Some clones in this sample may be carry-over from other donors' samples. Material for sequencing was CD8+ T cells from PBMCs. CDR3 sequence reads: CASSGSGLFLYQPQHF. The CDR3 DNA reads as TGTGCCAGCAGTGGATCCGGGCTCTTCCTATATCAGCCCCAGCATTTT.